The next 15 T cell receptor beta chains were all read from a single sample in a study of T-cell reconstitution after alpha-beta-depleted transplantation in children. The TCRbeta library incorporated unique molecular identifiers. Using its own MiXCR run on the PCR reads, TCRdb lists one record per CDR3 protein. This table holds around 360,000 distinct CDR3 sequences, 10% to 13% found once. The sequencing here drew on PBMCs from the stem cell graft donor, taken from the stem cell graft. These receptors came from a human donor who donated a stem cell graft to a child with acute lymphoblastic leukemia.

The gene calls are TRBV15 and TRBJ1-4, with TRBD1 as a possible D gene (5 bases). Trimming cost V 0 bases and J 5 bases, with 10 bases left between them. The CDR3 has 15 amino acids. Germline CDR1 reads LNHNV; CDR2 reads YYDKDF (reference sequence). CDR3 sequence (DNA): TGTGCCACCAGCAGAGATCAAGGGGAAAATGAAAAACTGTTTTTT. Protein: CATSRDQGENEKLFF.

This clonotype has only a few counts. The chain employs TRBV6-2 or TRBV6-3 and TRBJ2-3, with D possibly matching TRBD2 (10 bases). The CDR3 has 24 amino acids. Germline V lookup: CDR1 MNHEY, CDR2 SVGEGT. The V and J ends lost 4 bases and 1 base respectively, with 39 bases between them. CDR3: CASSSRQGGIEAGGPPWRTDTQYF. For the CDR3, the DNA is TGTGCCAGCAGTTCAAGACAGGGGGGGATCGAAGCGGGAGGGCCGCCTTGGCGCACAGATACGCAGTATTTT.

This clonotype was seen at least ten times. The chain carries TRBV28 and TRBJ1-4, with D tentatively TRBD1 (5 bases). Germline CDR1 MDHEN, CDR2 SYDVKM. V was trimmed by 3 bases and J by 0 bases, leaving 11 bases between them. CDR3 size: 16 residues. CDR3 region: CASSFRAPATNEKLFF. The CDR3 bases are TGTGCCAGCAGTTTCAGGGCGCCCGCAACTAATGAAAAACTGTTTTTT.

In its sample, this clonotype was seen a few times. The V and J genes are TRBV6-1 and TRBJ2-1, with 8 bases matching TRBD2. This CDR3 contains 16 residues. Germline values: CDR1 MNHNS, CDR2 SASEGT. The ends lost 5 bases at V and 0 bases at J; junction bases unmatched: 6. CDR3 in amino acids: CASSLGAGASYNEQFF. The CDR3 DNA reads TGTGCCAGCAGTCTGGGAGCGGGGGCCTCCTACAATGAGCAGTTCTTC.

This rearrangement joins TRBV18 to TRBJ2-5; 11 bases are shared with TRBD1. The trim removed 3 bases at V and 7 bases at J, leaving 10 bases unmatched. CDR3 length equals 16 residues. CDR1 KGHSH and CDR2 LQKENI come from the germline V gene. The chain's CDR3 is CASSPPGQGARGTQYF. CDR3 DNA: TGTGCCAGCTCACCCCCAGGACAGGGGGCAAGGGGGACCCAGTACTTC.

This clonotype was counted ten times or more. V usage is TRBV3-1 and J usage is TRBJ2-4; D might be TRBD2 (5 bases). This CDR3 comprises 14 residues. CDR1 LGHDT and CDR2 YNNKEL come from the germline V gene (reference sequence). V gave up 2 bases and J gave up 11 bases, with 16 bases separating them. CDR3 amino acids: CASSQQLDGSLQYF. The CDR3, as DNA: TGTGCCAGCAGCCAACAACTAGACGGGTCCCTTCAGTACTTC.

A single count supports this clonotype. The J gene is TRBJ2-1, the V gene TRBV3-1; perhaps D is TRBD1 or TRBD2 (6 bases each). The CDR3 runs 15 residues. In germline, CDR1 is LGHDT, CDR2 YNNKEL (reference sequence). The V end was cut by 10 bases, the J end by 8 bases, with 24 bases between. CDR3 in DNA: TGTGCCATCTGTTTGGGGGCTACTAGCAGGGATGAGCAGTTCTTC. It encodes CAICLGATSRDEQFF.

This clonotype was counted only a few times. The V gene is TRBV12-5, the J gene TRBJ2-7; 9 nucleotides match TRBD1. J lost 1 base, V lost 1 base, and 8 bases had no gene match. Germline V gene data show CDR1 as LGHNT and CDR2 as FRNRAP. This CDR3 has 17 amino acids. Here the CDR3 DNA reads TGTGCTAGTGGTTTGGGGGTTGTGGGACAGGGATCCTACGAGCAGTACTTC. Translated, it gives CASGLGVVGQGSYEQYF. The variable domain in full, completed from reference TRBV12-5 and TRBJ2-7, reads DARVTQTPRHKVTEMGQEVTMRCQPILGHNTVFWYRQTMMQGLELLAYFRNRAPLDDSGMPKDRFSAEMPDATLATLKIQPSEPRDSAVYFCASGLGVVGQGSYEQYFGPGTRLTVT.

The chain is built from TRBV3-1 and TRBJ2-1; TRBD2 matches 9 bases. This CDR3 contains 15 residues. Germline-derived CDR1 and CDR2 are LGHDT and YNNKEL (reference sequence). Trimming removed 6 bases from V and 6 bases from J; junction bases left unmatched: 9. CDR3 coding DNA: TGTGCCAGCAGTCTCGAACCGGGACTAGCCAATGAGCAGTTCTTC. This gives the protein CASSLEPGLANEQFF.

The chain combines TRBV7-9 with TRBJ2-7; 9 bases align to TRBD1. The V segment lost 8 bases and the J segment 3 bases; nucleotides outside the gene matches: 5. Germline CDR1 and CDR2: SEHNR and FQNEAQ (reference sequence). This CDR3 region has 13 residues. CDR3 in DNA: TGTGCCAGCTCCCGGACAGGGGTCTACGAGCAGTACTTC. This translates into CASSRTGVYEQYF.

This clonotype was detected a few times. J is TRBJ2-1 and V is TRBV29-1; 11 positions match TRBD2. CDR3 length: 13 amino acids. Germline assignment: CDR1 SQVTM and CDR2 ANQGSEA. Trimming at V came to 6 bases and at J to 6 bases, leaving 4 bases not matched to a gene. The CDR3 region has the DNA TGCAGCGTGCCGGGACTAGCGGTCAATGAGCAGTTCTTC. Its translation: CSVPGLAVNEQFF.

This chain joins TRBV28 and TRBJ2-1, with D possibly TRBD2 on 5 matching bases. There are 14 residues in the CDR3. Germline V CDR1 and CDR2: MDHEN, SYDVKM. V lost 5 bases, J lost 3 bases, and 11 bases lay in between. DNA of the CDR3: TGTGCCAGCAGTCGAGTGGGAGACTACAATGAGCAGTTCTTC. Protein: CASSRVGDYNEQFF.

This clonotype occurred many times. The chain couples TRBV20-1 to TRBJ2-2; perhaps TRBD2 as D (6 bases). The CDR3 is made up of 15 amino acids. Trimming removed 6 bases at V and 5 bases at J, with 19 bases between. The germline V gene has CDR1 DFQATT and CDR2 SNEGSKA (reference sequence). CDR3 coding DNA: TGCAGTGCCCCGCGGACTAACCCAGTGACCGGGGAGCTGTTTTTT. Protein sequence: CSAPRTNPVTGELFF.

The V call is TRBV5-1, the J call TRBJ2-2; no clear D gene. The germline gives CDR1 SGHRS, CDR2 YFSETQ. This CDR3 region has 17 residues. Trimming took off 4 bases at V and 1 base at J, with 17 bases between the two ends. The CDR3, as DNA: TGCGCCAGCAGCACTGGGCGCCGAGTCCTGAACACCGGGGAGCTGTTTTTT. This codes for CASSTGRRVLNTGELFF.

This clonotype was seen repeatedly, ten times or more. The chain recombines TRBV7-8 with TRBJ2-1; D is perhaps TRBD1 (5 bases). This CDR3 is 13 amino acids long. V was clipped by 5 bases and J by 6 bases, with 11 bases between them. Germline CDR1 and CDR2: SGHVS and FQNEAQ. DNA for the CDR3: TGTGCCAGCAGCCCGCAGGGTGCCAATGAGCAGTTCTTC. This translates into CASSPQGANEQFF.